Reported below is one TCR beta chain. Its antigen is still unknown. Base qualities are not at hand, and no much larger clone is one base apart. Other DNA sequences within the sample encode an identical CDR3. V loses 0 bases, J loses 4 bases, and the germline ends lie 10 bases apart. The CDR3 numbers 15 residues from cysteine through phenylalanine. Only CDR3 DNA is held: 45 bases, read in frame from base 1. Based on the germline V gene, the CDR1 and CDR2 sequences are SGHRS and YFSETQ. The donors were healthy, HIV-negative adults with no recently reported acute infections or vaccinations. Every donor was a Caucasian adult residing in Nashville, Tennessee, USA. CD4+ T cells were enriched by magnetic negative selection; naive cells were then positively selected on CD45RA, and the negative fraction formed the memory subset. Blood was obtained by leukapheresis, after which PBMCs were separated by Ficoll-Histopaque density gradient centrifugation and cryopreserved in liquid nitrogen vapor phase. Analytical flow cytometry was used to check the purity and quantity of each magnetically sorted T cell population. Each sorted fraction had its genomic DNA isolated and then quantified by UV absorbance on a Nanodrop 2000c.

These data come from a study of shared clonotypes between healthy human individuals (dated by TCRdb to 2018 to 2021). A note on the overall study: The cohort comprised two women and a few men aged 18 to 49 years. Each donor's leukapheresis produced roughly between about 0.8 and 10 billion PBMCs. For each donor, three plates each were used for CD4 naive and CD4 memory, two plates were used for CD8 naive, and one plate was used for CD8 memory. To estimate repertoire size and how much clonotype sharing occurs between individuals, the study deeply sequenced the blood TCR repertoires of about five healthy adults. To increase sequencing depth and limit assay-specific biases, different laboratories used diverse techniques to prepare libraries and sequence TCR repertoires.

TCR CDR3 regions were amplified from genomic DNA by multiplex PCR using the deep immunoSEQ assay. Extracted genomic DNA from each cell subset was distributed evenly across all wells of several immunoSEQ 96-well plates, and each plate was treated as a replicate. For sorted subsets, around 0.2 ug genomic DNA, equal to tens of thousands of T cell genomes, was loaded into each replicate PCR. The purified libraries were quantified using a Qubit 3.0 fluorometer, sized with a Bioanalyzer 2100, and then quantified again using the KAPA Library Quantification kit. Every immunoSEQ 96-well plate was sequenced on a separate single-read 150-cycle Illumina NextSeq 550 flow cell. Regarding the original processing steps: Because only junctional sequences without quality scores were contained in the immunoSEQ output, filtering matching that applied to full-length reads could not be performed. Sequences were annotated with PyIR, a Python wrapper for IgBLAST v1.9, using IMGT germline references to assign V/J genes and CDR3. Reads were filtered out if the reads had weak V/J assignments (E-value above 1e-6), no CDR3, stop codons, out-of-frame junctions, or ambiguous translated residues. V3J clonotypes were defined as sequences sharing the same inferred V gene, J gene, and CDR3 amino acid sequence. To compute the percentage overlap between repertoires, the number of shared unique clonotypes was divided by the size of the smaller repertoire. Three approaches were used to assess repertoire richness: RTK rarefaction, the Chao1 estimator, and Recon v2.1 estimates of unobserved clonotypes. Generation probabilities for all TCRbeta clonotypes obtained by the gDNA method from a handful of donors were computed using OLGA. TCRdb mirrors the immuneACCESS table, restricted to in-frame sequences. Some clones are absent from its copies; in checked studies, under half trace to an unresolved V gene, and the reason for the others is unknown. For V, J and clone size, that table is used; D and trimming come from the DNA. Present in this sample are over a million clones, 95% to 99% of which were seen just once. Roughly 0.45% of the sample is taken by the ten largest.

What the study reported, not specific to this receptor: Estimated clonotype richness was generally larger for naive than for memory subsets. Sharing across several donors was observed for around 5% of naive CD4, under 4% of naive CD8, over 2% of memory CD4, and around 0.42% of memory CD8 clonotypes. Even with the large sequencing depth, rarefaction of the sorted-subset datasets indicated that sequencing was incomplete. Sampling was restricted to blood, and TCR repertoires in tissues likely differ from the TCR repertoires found in blood. Because the study included only a small number of donors, the genetic and exposure-history diversity represented was limited. Higher generation probabilities were observed for clonotypes shared by all four sorted-subset donors than for non-shared clonotypes. Pairwise subsampling led to the expectation that sequencing depth would affect the degree of clonotype sharing among donors.

This TCR was recovered from a young man in good health. The chain links TRBV5-1 with TRBJ2-2; matching of 6 bases hints at TRBD1 as the D gene. The sample consisted of naive CD4+ T cells sorted from blood. Explained via the paper, the cell subset or site label denotes: CD45RA+ positively selected. For the CDR3, the sequence is CASSLVQGSTGELFF. DNA sequence: TGCGCCAGCAGCTTGGTACAGGGTAGCACCGGGGAGCTGTTTTTT. The CDR3, completed at both ends by the reference TRBV5-1 and TRBJ2-2 genes, gives the full variable domain KAGVTQTPRYLIKTRGQQVTLSCSPISGHRSVSWYQQTPGQGLQFLFEYFSETQRNKGNFPGRFSGRQFSNSRSEMNVSTLELGDSALYLCASSLVQGSTGELFFGEGSRLTVL.